This TCR beta chain was sequenced during a study of response to subunit inactivated influenza vaccine. One entry per CDR3 protein, called by TCRdb with MiXCR from the RT-PCR reads. Found here are 700,000 to 800,000 distinct CDR3 sequences, 15% to 20% of them singletons; the top ten hold 11%. This clonotype was recorded a few times. What it binds is not known. Points from the study as a whole: Researchers suggested that each seasonal influenza vaccination recruits few new T cells.

This CDR3 contains 14 residues. Trimming shortened V by 3 bases and J by 4 bases, and 12 bases separated the two germline ends. Germline CDR1 and CDR2: SGHTA and FQGNSA. This receptor was obtained from a man over 45 who received an inactivated influenza vaccine. V is TRBV7-2 and J is TRBJ1-2; no reliable D call. Specimen: PBMCs from blood, collected around 5 days after vaccination. CDR3 amino acids: CASSFNGFAYGYTF. DNA for the CDR3: TGTGCCAGCAGCTTTAACGGGTTCGCCTATGGCTACACCTTC.